Listed here are 32 T cell receptor beta chains from one sample, sequenced in a study of CD8+ T cells in alopecia areata. This sample's treatment: oral pan-JAK inhibitor, 5-10 mg twice daily. TCR sequencing used cDNA made by reverse transcription of extracted RNA. Sequenced by immunoSEQ multiplex PCR; TCRdb stores in-frame clones only, minus some. Among around 190,000 clones listed, over 60% were seen once. The sample consisted of CD4+ T cells sorted from blood, taken at week 4, from a patient treated with tofacitinib. These receptors were taken from a human donor with alopecia areata.

The chain carries TRBV30 and TRBJ1-6; no clear D. From germline, CDR1 is GTSNPN and CDR2 SVGIG (reference sequence). The CDR3 is made up of 17 amino acids. V was shortened by 0 bases and J by 0 bases, with 12 bases between the two germline ends. In nucleotides, the CDR3 is TGTGCCTGGAGTGTACGGGAAGGGAGCTCCTATAATTCACCCCTCCACTTT. Residues: CAWSVREGSSYNSPLHF. The full variable domain, its missing parts supplied by reference TRBV30 and TRBJ1-6, is SQTIHQWPATLVQPVGSPLSLECTVEGTSNPNLYWYRQAAGRGLQLLFYSVGIGQISSEVPQNLSASRPQDRQFILSSKKLLLSDSGFYLCAWSVREGSSYNSPLHFGNGTRLTVT.

In nucleotides, the CDR3 is TGTGCCAGCTCACAGCCGGGACAGCCCTACGAGCAGTACTTC. This codes for CASSQPGQPYEQYF. V gene TRBV18 combines with J gene TRBJ2-7; 7 nucleotides match TRBD1. The CDR3 extends over 14 amino acids. V lost 4 bases, J lost 2 bases, and 5 bases stayed unmatched. From germline, CDR1 is KGHSH and CDR2 LQKENI.

The chain is built from TRBV30 and TRBJ2-1, with 8 bases fitting TRBD2. The CDR3 spans 14 residues. J gave up 8 bases and V 7 bases, and 13 bases lay outside the gene matches. Per germline, CDR1 GTSNPN and CDR2 SVGIG (reference sequence). The CDR3: CAYSRTSQVYEQFF. DNA of the CDR3: TGTGCCTATTCCCGGACTAGCCAAGTGTATGAGCAGTTCTTC.

V is TRBV4-3 and J is TRBJ1-2, with 11 bases lining up with TRBD1. The CDR3 extends over 16 amino acids. After removal of 3 bases from V and 6 bases from J, the junction contained 9 bases not matched to a gene. Germline loops: CDR1 LGHNA, CDR2 YSLEER. CDR3 sequence: CASSQQIRTGGHGYTF. The DNA for the CDR3 is TGCGCCAGCAGCCAGCAGATACGGACAGGGGGCCATGGCTACACCTTC.

This rearrangement joins TRBV27 to TRBJ2-7; no clear D. CDR1 is MNHEY, CDR2 SMNVEV, per germline (reference sequence). The CDR3 extends over 15 amino acids. V dropped 5 bases and J dropped 0 bases, with 14 bases sitting between them. The CDR3: CASSDAWTGSYEQYF. The CDR3, as DNA: TGTGCCAGCAGTGACGCTTGGACGGGCTCCTACGAGCAGTACTTC.

This clone was seen just once. The V gene is TRBV7-2, the J gene TRBJ1-2; 11 bases fit TRBD1. The CDR3 totals 14 residues. The J segment lost 4 bases and the V segment lost 5 bases, leaving 3 bases of the junction unmatched. Germline CDR1 reads SGHTA; CDR2 reads FQGNSA. The DNA of the CDR3 is TGTGCCAGCAGCCCCGGACAGGGGGCCTATGGCTACACCTTC. It is translated as CASSPGQGAYGYTF. Full variable domain (rest looked up from reference TRBV7-2 and TRBJ1-2): GAGVSQSPSNKVTEKGKDVELRCDPISGHTALYWYRQSLGQGLEFLIYFQGNSAPDKSGLPSDRFSAERTGGSVSTLTIQRTQQEDSAVYLCASSPGQGAYGYTFGSGTRLTVV.

The chain links TRBV27 to TRBJ2-7, with D possibly TRBD1 on 5 matching bases. This CDR3 comprises 14 residues. The germline V gene encodes CDR1 MNHEY and CDR2 SMNVEV (reference sequence). With 4 bases removed from V and 2 bases from J, the gap between germline ends came to 12 bases. CDR3 bases: TGTGCCAGCAGTTCACCAGGGTTCCCCTACGAGCAGTACTTC. This gives the protein CASSSPGFPYEQYF.

The chain joins TRBV6-5 to TRBJ2-1; 12 positions agree with TRBD2. The CDR3 is 14 residues long. Germline CDR1 MNHEY, CDR2 SVGAGI. V lost 7 bases, J lost 10 bases, and 8 bases stayed unmatched. The CDR3 protein is CASTSSGGAGEQFF. CDR3 bases: TGTGCCAGCACTTCTAGCGGGGGGGCCGGGGAGCAGTTCTTC.

This clone appeared a few times. The chain has TRBV6-6 and TRBJ2-2; possibly TRBD1 for D (6 bases). This CDR3 is 13 amino acids long. Germline loops: CDR1 MNHNY, CDR2 SVGAGI (reference sequence). With 6 bases removed from V and 5 bases from J, the gap between germline ends came to 10 bases. The CDR3 sequence: CASRLQGTGELFF. CDR3 nucleotide sequence: TGTGCCAGCAGACTTCAGGGGACCGGGGAGCTGTTTTTT.

This chain joins TRBV5-1 and TRBJ2-1; D gene uncertain. Per germline, CDR1 SGHRS and CDR2 YFSETQ. V dropped 0 bases and J dropped 4 bases, with 5 bases sitting between them. The CDR3 sequence is 13 residues long. CDR3 region: CASSLDGYNEQFF. In nucleotides, the CDR3 is TGCGCCAGCAGCTTGGATGGGTACAATGAGCAGTTCTTC.

The gene calls are TRBV18 and TRBJ1-1; no reliable D call. The V end lost 3 bases, the J end lost 0 bases, and 5 bases lay between the germline ends. CDR3 length: 13 amino acids. Germline assignment: CDR1 KGHSH and CDR2 LQKENI. The CDR3 here is CASSPWLNTEAFF. CDR3 DNA sequence: TGTGCCAGCTCACCTTGGCTGAACACTGAAGCTTTCTTT.

This clone came up a few times. Here the CDR3 reads CASSLGDRFLPANVLTF. The CDR3 nucleotides read TGTGCCAGCAGCTTAGGTGACAGATTTCTACCGGCCAACGTCCTGACTTTC. The V call is TRBV11-2, the J call TRBJ2-6, with a possible D match to TRBD1 (5 bases). V was shortened by 1 base and J by 6 bases, with 16 bases between the two germline ends. The CDR3 is made up of 17 amino acids. CDR1 and CDR2 from the germline V gene are SGHAT and FQNNGV.

This clone is a singleton in its sample. The J gene is TRBJ1-2, the V gene TRBV7-9; the D is unclear. The germline gives CDR1 SEHNR, CDR2 FQNEAQ (reference sequence). The CDR3 runs to 12 residues. Trimming left V 5 bases short and J 8 bases short, with 12 bases between. DNA for the CDR3: TGTGCCAGCAGCACAGCCTATGGAGGCTACACCTTC. Protein: CASSTAYGGYTF.

This clone was detected only once. J is TRBJ1-2 and V is TRBV29-1; D uncertain. V lost 1 base and J 4 bases, leaving 10 bases between the germline ends. CDR1 is SQVTM, CDR2 ANQGSEA, per germline. CDR3 length: 13 residues. The CDR3 DNA sequence: TGCAGCGTTGAAGGAGGGTCGGGCTATGGCTACACCTTC. Its translation: CSVEGGSGYGYTF.

The chain carries TRBV6-6 and TRBJ1-1; D gene uncertain. Trimming removed 0 bases from V and 6 bases from J, with 11 bases in between. Germline CDR1 and CDR2: MNHNY and SVGAGI (reference sequence). The CDR3 has 14 residues. CDR3 protein: CASSYSLGSPEAFF. The CDR3 DNA reads TGTGCCAGCAGTTACTCCCTCGGCAGTCCTGAAGCTTTCTTT.

V gene TRBV30 combines with J gene TRBJ1-5; D perhaps matches TRBD1 (6 bases). This CDR3 spans 16 amino acids. Looked up from germline, CDR1 is GTSNPN and CDR2 is SVGIG (reference sequence). V was cut by 2 bases and J by 2 bases, with 16 bases left in between. CDR3 nucleotides: TGTGCCTGGAGTATGAGGACAGCAAGGGGCAATCAGCCCCAGCATTTT. Translation gives CAWSMRTARGNQPQHF.

The chain employs TRBV15 and TRBJ1-2, with 8 bases lining up with TRBD1. Germline V gene sequence: CDR1 LNHNV, CDR2 YYDKDF (reference sequence). Losses at the gene ends were 0 bases for V and 8 bases for J; bases not matched to a gene: 14. The CDR3 extends over 17 amino acids. The CDR3 coding sequence is TGTGCCACCAGCAGAGATCGTTCAGCAGGGGGCCTTGGGGGCTACACCTTC. Protein product: CATSRDRSAGGLGGYTF.

This rearrangement joins TRBV7-9 to TRBJ1-1, with no clear D. The CDR3 totals 13 residues. V gave up 6 bases and J gave up 3 bases, with 11 bases separating them. Germline V gives CDR1 SEHNR, CDR2 FQNEAQ (reference sequence). CDR3 coding DNA: TGTGCCAGCAGACGAGAAGGCGACACTGAAGCTTTCTTT. This encodes CASRREGDTEAFF.

This clone has just a few counts. The chain is built from TRBV29-1 and TRBJ1-2; no clear D gene. The V gene lost 7 bases and the J gene lost 0 bases, with 15 bases spanning the gap. There are 14 residues in the CDR3. Germline CDR1 reads SQVTM; CDR2 reads ANQGSEA. CDR3 nucleotides: TGCAGCGCCGGCGGTGAGGGATCTAACTATGGCTACACCTTC. It encodes CSAGGEGSNYGYTF.

The chain combines TRBV4-2 with TRBJ2-5; a weak D match, TRBD1 (7 bases). The CDR3 runs to 16 residues. Between the trimmed V and J ends, which lost 0 bases and 4 bases, there was a span of 15 bases. CDR1 LGHNA and CDR2 YNFKEQ come from the germline V gene. CDR3 protein: CASSQDQGQGGETQYF. DNA of the CDR3: TGTGCCAGCAGCCAAGATCAAGGGCAGGGGGGAGAGACCCAGTACTTC.

The V and J genes are TRBV2 and TRBJ1-1; 9 bases fit TRBD1. The CDR3 runs to 13 residues. Germline-derived CDR1 and CDR2 are SNHLY and FYNNEI. Trimming removed 8 bases from V and 11 bases from J; junction bases left unmatched: 12. CDR3 protein: CASSAERTGAAFF. For the CDR3, the DNA is TGTGCCAGCTCGGCCGAACGGACAGGGGCCGCTTTCTTT.

The rearrangement links TRBV5-1 to TRBJ2-1, with D unclear. V lost 0 bases and J lost 9, with 4 bases in between. The CDR3 is 11 amino acids. Per germline, CDR1 SGHRS and CDR2 YFSETQ. This chain's CDR3 is CASSLESEQFF. The CDR3 DNA reads TGCGCCAGCAGCTTGGAGAGTGAGCAGTTCTTC.

This clone has only a few counts. V is TRBV5-6 and J is TRBJ1-1; TRBD1 aligns across 10 bases. V shed 4 bases, J shed 3 bases, and the junction held 6 bases outside the gene matches. Looked up from germline, CDR1 is SGHDT and CDR2 is YYEEEE. The CDR3 has 15 amino acids. DNA for the CDR3: TGTGCCAGCAGCGACCCTGGGACAGGGGACACTGAAGCTTTCTTT. Protein sequence: CASSDPGTGDTEAFF.

About this clone itself: The identical CDR3 is also encoded by other nucleotide sequences in the sample. In nucleotides, the CDR3 is TGCGCCAGCAGCTTGGGACAGCCGAGTGAAGCTTTCTTT. Residues: CASSLGQPSEAFF. V gene TRBV5-1 combines with J gene TRBJ1-1, with D perhaps matching TRBD1 (5 bases). Germline CDR1 reads SGHRS; CDR2 reads YFSETQ. CDR3 size: 13 residues. The V and J ends lost 0 bases and 7 bases respectively, with 10 bases between them.

The V gene is TRBV5-4, the J gene TRBJ2-5; D is perhaps TRBD1 or TRBD2 (6 bases each). Trimming removed 7 bases at V and 1 base at J, with 14 bases between. Germline-derived CDR1 and CDR2 are SGHNT and YYREEE (reference sequence). The CDR3 has 14 residues. The CDR3 region is CASGPGAAQETQYF. The CDR3 coding sequence is TGTGCCAGCGGTCCGGGGGCGGCCCAAGAGACCCAGTACTTC.

V usage is TRBV5-6 and J usage is TRBJ1-2; 7 bases align to TRBD1. V dropped 5 bases and J dropped 5; count of bases not matched to a gene: 6. The CDR3 spans 13 residues. Looked up from germline, CDR1 is SGHDT and CDR2 is YYEEEE. CDR3 in DNA: TGTGCCAGCAGATGGCGACAGGGATATGGCTACACCTTC. Its translation is CASRWRQGYGYTF.

The rearrangement joins TRBV14 to TRBJ1-2; 7 bases line up with TRBD1. The germline V gene has CDR1 SGHDN and CDR2 FVKESK. V shed 4 bases, J shed 4 bases, and the junction held 6 bases outside the gene matches. The CDR3 loop spans 14 amino acids. The CDR3 loop reads CASSPVGQIYGYTF. Written as DNA, the CDR3 is TGTGCCAGCAGCCCGGTGGGACAGATCTATGGCTACACCTTC.

The V and J genes are TRBV27 and TRBJ1-2; 9 bases fit TRBD1. J gave up 3 bases and V 5 bases, and 4 bases lay outside the gene matches. CDR1 and CDR2 (germline): MNHEY, SMNVEV (reference sequence). The CDR3 is 14 residues long. The CDR3: CASSQQGAHYGYTF. CDR3 coding DNA: TGTGCCAGCAGTCAACAGGGGGCCCACTATGGCTACACCTTC.

CDR3 nucleotide sequence: TGCAGCGTTGCACTAGCGGGGCTCCAAGAGACCCAGTACTTC. It is translated as CSVALAGLQETQYF. V usage is TRBV29-1 and J usage is TRBJ2-5, with TRBD2 matching 10 bases. From germline, CDR1 is SQVTM and CDR2 ANQGSEA. This CDR3 has 14 amino acids. J gave up 1 base and V 4 bases, and 3 bases lay outside the gene matches.

This chain links TRBV4-1 with TRBJ2-1; D is uncertain. The CDR3 loop spans 15 amino acids. The V end lost 1 base, the J end lost 5 bases, and 12 bases lay between the germline ends. CDR1 MGHRA and CDR2 YSYEKL come from the germline V gene. The CDR3 DNA sequence: TGCGCCAGCAGCCAAGGGATAGGGTCGAACAATGAGCAGTTCTTC. It translates to CASSQGIGSNNEQFF.

This sequence joins TRBV5-4 and TRBJ2-2; TRBD1 aligns across 9 bases. With 4 bases clipped from V and 4 bases from J, the junction kept 5 bases outside the gene matches. Germline loops: CDR1 SGHNT, CDR2 YYREEE (reference sequence). This CDR3 comprises 15 residues. The CDR3 reads CASSGETGGTGELFF. The CDR3 DNA is TGTGCCAGCAGCGGGGAGACAGGGGGCACCGGGGAGCTGTTTTTT.

This clone came up once. This chain connects TRBV4-2 to TRBJ2-3, with D perhaps TRBD1 or TRBD2 (6 bases each). V was trimmed by 4 bases and J by 0 bases, leaving 17 bases between them. CDR3 length equals 17 residues. CDR1 is LGHNA, CDR2 YNFKEQ, per germline. CDR3 sequence (DNA): TGTGCCAGCAGCCCGGCCGGGGGACAACCAAGCACAGATACGCAGTATTTT. This translates into CASSPAGGQPSTDTQYF.